Listed here are 21 T cell receptor beta chains from one sample, sequenced in a study of OX40 agonist ivuxolimab in advanced cancers. The receptor library was made with the immunoSEQ multiplex PCR assay. TCRdb re-hosts the immuneACCESS table, in-frame sequences only. Its copies lack some clones; in the studies checked, an unresolved V gene accounts for under half of them, and the cause for the rest is not known. Across this sample there are 20,000 to 25,000 clones, with 84% seen only once. The top ten constitute 30% to 35% of the sample. The sequenced sample was CD4+ or CD8+ T cells sorted from blood, obtained in a trial of the OX40 agonist ivuxolimab. These receptors all come from an adult with an advanced solid tumor such as melanoma, head and neck, liver or kidney cancer.

This chain links TRBV21-1 with TRBJ2-7; the tabulated D call, TRBD1, remains unverified against the DNA. TRBV21-1 corresponds to a pseudogene. This CDR3 contains 15 residues. The CDR3 reads CASSKSVAGVGEQYF. CDR3 nucleotide sequence: TGTGCCAGCAGCAAGTCGGTGGCAGGGGTTGGCGAGCAGTACTTC.

The V call is TRBV5-6, the J call TRBJ2-7; D gene unclear. Trimming removed 2 bases from V and 6 bases from J, with 9 bases in between. CDR1 and CDR2 from the germline V gene are SGHDT and YYEEEE. The CDR3 contains 12 residues. The DNA for the CDR3 is TGTGCCAGCAGCTTATACGGGCTCGAGCAGTACTTC. This gives the protein CASSLYGLEQYF.

This clone was seen once. The chain's CDR3 is CASSFGQGDEQFF. The CDR3 region has the DNA TGTGCCAGTAGTTTTGGACAGGGCGATGAGCAGTTCTTC. This chain joins TRBV19 and TRBJ2-1, with TRBD1 matching over 8 bases. The CDR3 consists of 13 residues. Germline V CDR1 and CDR2: LNHDA, SQIVND (reference sequence). The junction had 5 bases not matched to a gene; V was cut back by 5 bases and J by 8 bases.

The chain combines TRBV15 with TRBJ2-2; 8 bases line up with TRBD2. Germline CDR1 and CDR2: LNHNV and YYDKDF (reference sequence). V gave up 8 bases and J gave up 4 bases; unmatched junction bases: 12. CDR3 length: 16 residues. The CDR3, as DNA: TGTGCCACCGGTCTGTTTAGCGGGGTTTCCACCGGGGAGCTGTTTTTT. Its protein is CATGLFSGVSTGELFF. Based on the CDR3 plus reference TRBV15 and TRBJ2-2, the full variable domain is DAMVIQNPRYQVTQFGKPVTLSCSQTLNHNVMYWYQQKSSQAPKLLFHYYDKDFNNEADTPDNFQSRRPNTSFCFLDIRSPGLGDTAMYLCATGLFSGVSTGELFFGEGSRLTVL.

This rearrangement joins TRBV19 to TRBJ2-6; D may correspond to TRBD1 or TRBD2 (5 bases each). Per the germline V gene, CDR1 is LNHDA and CDR2 is SQIVND (reference sequence). Trimming cost V 4 bases and J 0 bases, with 19 bases left between them. The CDR3 has 19 residues. CDR3 loop: CASSSERDRPFSGANVLTF. CDR3 coding DNA: TGTGCCAGTAGTAGCGAAAGGGACCGCCCCTTCTCTGGGGCCAACGTCCTGACTTTC.

The V gene is TRBV19, the J gene TRBJ1-4; D might be TRBD1 (6 bases). Trimming took off 5 bases at V and 8 bases at J, with 18 bases between the two ends. The germline V gene encodes CDR1 LNHDA and CDR2 SQIVND (reference sequence). The CDR3 covers 15 residues. The CDR3 DNA reads as TGTGCCAGTAGTCCACCCGGGGGGCCGGGCGAAAAACTGTTTTTT. Translated: CASSPPGGPGEKLFF.

CDR3 DNA: TGTGCCAGCAGTTTCACGGAGAGGGGCTACACCTTC. This codes for CASSFTERGYTF. The chain carries TRBV28 and TRBJ1-2; D not certain. Deletions cut 3 bases from V and 8 bases from J, with 10 bases between. This CDR3 contains 12 residues. The germline CDR1 and CDR2 sequences are MDHEN and SYDVKM.

By sample fraction, this clone is medium-sized (0.01 to 0.1%). The chain couples TRBV7-6 to TRBJ1-5; TRBD1 aligns across 8 bases. From germline, CDR1 is SGHVS and CDR2 FNYEAQ. V lost 1 base and J lost 7; bases outside the gene matches: 6. This CDR3 has 15 residues. For the CDR3, the DNA is TGTGCCAGCAGCTTAGGGACAGGGTTTCGGCAGCCCCAGCATTTT. Amino acid sequence: CASSLGTGFRQPQHF.

V usage is TRBV11-2 and J usage is TRBJ2-2; 8 bases are shared with TRBD1. Per germline, CDR1 SGHAT and CDR2 FQNNGV. Trimming at V came to 5 bases and at J to 7 bases, leaving 6 bases not matched to a gene. The CDR3 runs 14 residues. The CDR3 is CASSHNRGYGELFF. The CDR3 region has the DNA TGTGCCAGCAGCCACAACAGGGGGTACGGGGAGCTGTTTTTT.

The J gene is TRBJ2-6, the V gene TRBV27; D is unclear. Trimming removed 6 bases from V and 4 bases from J, with 13 bases in between. This CDR3 has 15 amino acids. Germline lookup yields CDR1 MNHEY and CDR2 SMNVEV (reference sequence). In nucleotides, the CDR3 is TGTGCCAGCAGCCGCCAGGCCACCGGGGCCAACGTCCTGACTTTC. It translates to CASSRQATGANVLTF.

CDR3 coding DNA: TGTGCCAGCAGCTCTATACTGGACCTCAATCAGCCCCAGCATTTT. Translated: CASSSILDLNQPQHF. The chain recombines TRBV7-2 with TRBJ1-5; the D is unclear. The ends were cut back, 4 bases at V and 3 bases at J, with 13 bases in the middle. The CDR3 is 15 amino acids. Germline V gene data show CDR1 as SGHTA and CDR2 as FQGNSA. The variable domain in full, completed from reference TRBV7-2 and TRBJ1-5, reads GAGVSQSPSNKVTEKGKDVELRCDPISGHTALYWYRQSLGQGLEFLIYFQGNSAPDKSGLPSDRFSAERTGGSVSTLTIQRTQQEDSAVYLCASSSILDLNQPQHFGDGTRLSIL.

The chain links TRBV27 to TRBJ2-7; TRBD2 agrees at 12 bases. Germline V gene lookup returns CDR1 MNHEY and CDR2 SMNVEV (reference sequence). V gave up 7 bases and J gave up 5 bases; unmatched junction bases: 12. The CDR3 is 16 amino acids. CDR3 amino acids: CASKILAGGPNDEQYF. CDR3 bases: TGTGCCAGCAAAATACTAGCGGGGGGCCCCAACGACGAGCAGTACTTC.

This clone was seen only once. This chain joins TRBV11-1 and TRBJ2-7; D is ambiguous. The V end was cut by 3 bases, the J end by 3 bases, with 3 bases between. CDR3 length: 11 residues. Germline V gives CDR1 SGHAT, CDR2 FQDESV (reference sequence). The CDR3 DNA sequence: TGTGCCAGCAGCTTTAGCTACGAGCAGTACTTC. This translates into CASSFSYEQYF. Combining the CDR3 with reference TRBV11-1 and TRBJ2-7 gives the whole variable domain EAEVAQSPRYKITEKSQAVAFWCDPISGHATLYWYRQILGQGPELLVQFQDESVVDDSQLPKDRFSAERLKGVDSTLKIQPAELGDSAMYLCASSFSYEQYFGPGTRLTVT.

This clone has just one count. The rearrangement joins TRBV27 to TRBJ2-7; D is ambiguous. V was cut by 5 bases and J by 2 bases, with 10 bases left in between. This CDR3 is 13 amino acids long. Germline V lookup: CDR1 MNHEY, CDR2 SMNVEV (reference sequence). CDR3 DNA: TGTGCCAGCAGTCTCGGCCCCGCCTACGAGCAGTACTTC. Translation gives CASSLGPAYEQYF.

This rearrangement joins TRBV7-6 to TRBJ1-1; D perhaps matches TRBD1 (5 bases). Germline V CDR1 and CDR2: SGHVS, FNYEAQ. V gave up 5 bases and J gave up 5 bases, with 15 bases separating them. The CDR3 contains 14 residues. CDR3 amino acids: CASSLNTGGTEAFF. CDR3 DNA: TGTGCCAGCAGCCTTAATACTGGGGGGACTGAAGCTTTCTTT.

The V call is TRBV10-3, the J call TRBJ2-1; D tentatively fits TRBD1 or TRBD2 (5 bases each). V lost 3 bases, J lost 5 bases, and 23 bases lay in between. This CDR3 spans 18 amino acids. The germline V gene encodes CDR1 ENHRY and CDR2 SYGVKD. The CDR3 bases are TGTGCCATCAGTGACTCCCCAGGGCCCGGGAATATGAACAATGAGCAGTTCTTC. Encoded protein: CAISDSPGPGNMNNEQFF.

The table lists this clone with a few counts. The rearrangement links TRBV6-5 to TRBJ2-7, with 8 bases fitting TRBD1. Germline V gives CDR1 MNHEY, CDR2 SVGAGI. The CDR3 runs 15 residues. V was pared by 6 bases and J by 0 bases, with 7 bases of the junction left unmatched. CDR3 DNA sequence: TGTGCCAGCAGCATACAGGGGGTCAGCTCCTACGAGCAGTACTTC. It specifies CASSIQGVSSYEQYF.

About this clone itself: Sequence at one end of the junction differs from germline and may be a read error. The chain employs TRBV7-7 and TRBJ1-3; no clear D. Germline V CDR1 and CDR2: SSHAT, FNYEAQ (reference sequence). CDR3 size: 14 residues. CDR3 coding DNA: TGTGCTAGCAGCTCGAGTGTAACGGGAAACACCATATATTTT. Its translation is CASSSSVTGNTIYF.

The J gene is TRBJ1-5, the V gene TRBV7-3; no clear D. The CDR3 contains 14 residues. CDR1 and CDR2 (germline): SGHTA, FQGTGA. V was cut by 2 bases and J by 6 bases, with 11 bases left in between. The CDR3 DNA sequence: TGTGCCAGCAGCTTAGTGTCTGGGTCTCAGCCCCAGCATTTT. Translated: CASSLVSGSQPQHF. Complete variable domain (other parts from reference TRBV7-3 and TRBJ1-5): GAGVSQTPSNKVTEKGKYVELRCDPISGHTALYWYRQSLGQGPEFLIYFQGTGAADDSGLPNDRFFAVRPEGSVSTLKIQRTERGDSAVYLCASSLVSGSQPQHFGDGTRLSIL.

The chain joins TRBV7-2 to TRBJ2-7, with TRBD2 identical over 8 bases. Germline V gene data show CDR1 as SGHTA and CDR2 as FQGNSA. This CDR3 has 16 amino acids. The V and J ends lost 5 bases and 3 bases, in that order; junction bases with no gene match: 12. In nucleotides, the CDR3 is TGTGCCAGCAGCGTTTCATCCGCTAGCGGGCGCTACGAGCAGTACTTC. Residues: CASSVSSASGRYEQYF.

The chain uses TRBV6-5 and TRBJ1-2; D perhaps matches TRBD1 (5 bases). The CDR3 is 12 residues long. Looked up from germline, CDR1 is MNHEY and CDR2 is SVGAGI. V lost 0 bases and J lost 6, with 5 bases in between. CDR3 coding DNA: TGTGCCAGCAGTTACTCACAGGATGGCTACACCTTC. Protein: CASSYSQDGYTF.